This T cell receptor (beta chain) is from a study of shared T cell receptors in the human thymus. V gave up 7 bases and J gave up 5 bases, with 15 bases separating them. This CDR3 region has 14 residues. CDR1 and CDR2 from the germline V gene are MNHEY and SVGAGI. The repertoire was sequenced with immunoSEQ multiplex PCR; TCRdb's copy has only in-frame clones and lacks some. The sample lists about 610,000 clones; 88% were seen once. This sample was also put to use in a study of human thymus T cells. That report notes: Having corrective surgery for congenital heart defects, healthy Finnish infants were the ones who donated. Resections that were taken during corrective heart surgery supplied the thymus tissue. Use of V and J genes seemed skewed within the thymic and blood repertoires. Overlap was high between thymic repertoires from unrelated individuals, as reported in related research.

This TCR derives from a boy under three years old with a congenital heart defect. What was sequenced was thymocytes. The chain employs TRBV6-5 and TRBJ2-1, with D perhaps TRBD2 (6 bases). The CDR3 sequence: CASTPPGRHNEQFF. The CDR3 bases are TGTGCCAGCACCCCGCCAGGGAGGCACAATGAGCAGTTCTTC.